Here is one T cell receptor beta chain with its context. The antigen is not known. This sample was taken from a study of cytomegalovirus exposure and HLA in healthy donors. Here immunoSEQ multiplex PCR was the method, and the copy in TCRdb shows in-frame clones only, minus some. The sample shows 160,000 or so clones, approximately 90% of them seen only once. This CDR3 contains 15 residues. With 3 bases clipped from V and 4 bases from J, the junction kept 5 bases outside the gene matches. Germline V gives CDR1 SGHRS, CDR2 YFSETQ. Whole-study findings and limits: The listing of roughly 160 TCR beta chains classed them as cytomegalovirus-associated.

The receptor was derived from a man between 18 and 29 years old in good health and CMV-seronegative. Sequencing was carried out using PBMCs. The V gene is TRBV5-1, the J gene TRBJ2-1, with 9 bases lining up with TRBD2. CDR3 amino acids: CASSSLAGPYNEQFF. CDR3 sequence (DNA): TGCGCCAGCAGCTCTCTAGCGGGACCTTACAATGAGCAGTTCTTC.